Following are 27 T cell receptor beta chains from one sample sequenced in a study of T cell repertoires in cytomegalovirus infection. MiXCR, applied by TCRdb to the reads, yields one record per CDR3 protein. There are some 240,000 distinct CDR3 sequences in the sample; over 15% occur only once, and over 40% lies in the top ten. The sequenced material came from CD8+ T cells from PBMCs. The receptors shown here come from a human donor in good health (CMV status not recorded). Some clones in this sample may be carry-over from other donors' samples.

The genes are TRBV29-1 and TRBJ1-2; TRBD1 matches at 7 bases. The germline V gene encodes CDR1 SQVTM and CDR2 ANQGSEA. CDR3 length: 15 amino acids. Trimming took 3 bases from V and 0 from J; bases not matched to a gene: 7. CDR3 DNA: TGCAGCGTTGACGACCAGGGGACAGCTAACTATGGCTACACCTTC. The encoded protein is CSVDDQGTANYGYTF.

V usage is TRBV15 and J usage is TRBJ2-5, with D uncertain. Germline lookup yields CDR1 LNHNV and CDR2 YYDKDF (reference sequence). Trimming shortened V by 5 bases and J by 9 bases, and 19 bases separated the two germline ends. This CDR3 region has 14 residues. The CDR3 here is CATSPTKTVSAQYF. The CDR3 region has the DNA TGTGCCACCAGCCCTACTAAGACCGTCTCGGCCCAGTACTTC.

Many counts were recorded for this clonotype. The genes are TRBV7-6 and TRBJ1-5; D may be TRBD1 (5 bases). The CDR3 runs 17 residues. Looked up from germline, CDR1 is SGHVS and CDR2 is FNYEAQ. Trimming left V 5 bases short and J 3 bases short, with 20 bases between. CDR3 in DNA: TGTGCCAGCAGCGCTGGGGCCGTTGTCAGGGACAATCAGCCCCAGCATTTT. Its translation is CASSAGAVVRDNQPQHF. The variable domain in full, completed from reference TRBV7-6 and TRBJ1-5, reads GAGVSQSPRYKVTKRGQDVALRCDPISGHVSLYWYRQALGQGPEFLTYFNYEAQQDKSGLPNDRFSAERPEGSISTLTIQRTEQRDSAMYRCASSAGAVVRDNQPQHFGDGTRLSIL.

This clonotype was observed a handful of times. The V call is TRBV28, the J call TRBJ1-4; D is undetermined. This CDR3 region has 13 residues. Looked up from germline, CDR1 is MDHEN and CDR2 is SYDVKM. The V and J ends lost 2 bases and 3 bases respectively, with 4 bases between them. This CDR3 reads CASSLAANEKLFF. CDR3 DNA sequence: TGTGCCAGCAGTTTAGCTGCTAATGAAAAACTGTTTTTT.

The rearrangement links TRBV7-9 to TRBJ1-2; D is undetermined. The germline gives CDR1 SEHNR, CDR2 FQNEAQ (reference sequence). CDR3 size: 12 residues. V lost 5 bases to trimming and J lost 4 bases, with 8 bases between them. CDR3 DNA sequence: TGTGCCAGCAGCCCAGAGGCCTATGGCTACACCTTC. Encoded protein: CASSPEAYGYTF.

Only a few counts were recorded for this clonotype. The chain employs TRBV7-9 and TRBJ1-1, with no clear D. The CDR3 consists of 14 residues. Deletions cut 3 bases from V and 1 base from J, with 9 bases between. CDR1 and CDR2 from the germline V gene are SEHNR and FQNEAQ (reference sequence). The CDR3 region is CASSFENWNTEAFF. For the CDR3, the DNA is TGTGCCAGCAGCTTCGAGAATTGGAACACTGAAGCTTTCTTT.

The genes are TRBV6-6 and TRBJ1-5; no firm D call. The CDR3 totals 13 residues. The V and J ends lost 6 bases and 3 bases respectively, with 9 bases between them. Germline V lookup: CDR1 MNHNY, CDR2 SVGAGI (reference sequence). Here the CDR3 reads CASSGGLNQPQHF. CDR3 in DNA: TGTGCCAGCAGCGGTGGACTCAATCAGCCCCAGCATTTT.

This clonotype came up many times. The chain uses TRBV7-2 and TRBJ1-2, with D possibly TRBD1 on 6 matching bases. CDR1 and CDR2 (germline): SGHTA, FQGNSA. V was trimmed by 1 base and J by 2 bases, leaving 11 bases between them. This CDR3 region has 15 residues. CDR3 sequence reads: CASSLGGGKNYGYTF. As DNA, the CDR3 is TGTGCCAGCAGCTTAGGAGGGGGGAAGAACTATGGCTACACCTTC.

This clonotype has just a few counts. The rearrangement links TRBV29-1 to TRBJ2-1; 9 nucleotides line up with TRBD2. The CDR3 covers 17 residues. The V gene's germline CDR1 is SQVTM and CDR2 ANQGSEA. V lost 4 bases, J lost 0 bases, and 10 bases stayed unmatched. The CDR3 DNA follows: TGCAGCGTTGTGACTTATAGCGGGGGATCCTCCTACAATGAGCAGTTCTTC. Its protein is CSVVTYSGGSSYNEQFF.

This clonotype was recorded many times. The chain joins TRBV6-6 to TRBJ1-1; 10 bases align to TRBD1. The germline V gene encodes CDR1 MNHNY and CDR2 SVGAGI (reference sequence). This CDR3 comprises 17 residues. J gave up 4 bases and V 2 bases, and 10 bases lay outside the gene matches. CDR3 protein: CASSYLKTGTGVTEAFF. The CDR3 nucleotides read TGTGCCAGCAGTTACCTCAAAACCGGGACAGGGGTCACTGAAGCTTTCTTT.

This chain links TRBV5-6 with TRBJ2-7; 10 bases map to TRBD1. Germline CDR1 SGHDT, CDR2 YYEEEE. This CDR3 spans 16 amino acids. V trimming: 4 bases; J trimming: 5 bases; junction bases outside the gene matches: 12. In DNA form, the CDR3 reads TGTGCCAGCAGCCCTGGACCGGGACAGGGGATAAACGAGCAGTACTTC. This translates into CASSPGPGQGINEQYF.

There are many counts of this clonotype. The chain carries TRBV7-6 and TRBJ2-1; D remains ambiguous. Germline V gives CDR1 SGHVS, CDR2 FNYEAQ. The CDR3 extends over 17 amino acids. Trimming shortened V by 4 bases and J by 8 bases, and 24 bases separated the two germline ends. The CDR3, as DNA: TGTGCCAGCAGCTCCCCGGCTTCTGGCGGTGCCGAGGATGAGCAGTTCTTC. Residues: CASSSPASGGAEDEQFF.

The rearrangement joins TRBV7-6 to TRBJ2-6; D unresolved. Germline CDR1 is SGHVS and CDR2 is FNYEAQ. The CDR3 runs to 17 residues. Between the trimmed V and J ends, which lost 5 bases and 2 bases, there was a span of 16 bases. CDR3 protein: CASSGRAVQAGANVLTF. For the CDR3, the DNA is TGTGCCAGCAGCGGCCGAGCTGTTCAGGCTGGGGCCAACGTCCTGACTTTC.

This clonotype was counted ten times or more. The chain recombines TRBV28 with TRBJ2-7; the D gene is possibly TRBD2 (6 bases). The germline V gene has CDR1 MDHEN and CDR2 SYDVKM. This CDR3 is 13 amino acids long. Trimming pared 5 bases from V and 3 bases from J, leaving 11 bases between. CDR3 in amino acids: CASSTGLVYEQYF. The CDR3 bases are TGTGCCAGCAGTACGGGACTGGTCTACGAGCAGTACTTC.

The genes are TRBV29-1 and TRBJ2-1; D is undetermined. The CDR3 contains 15 residues. Germline V gives CDR1 SQVTM, CDR2 ANQGSEA. V shed 0 bases and J shed 8 bases, with 17 bases lying between them. The CDR3 region is CSVEDRWAGTDEQFF. The CDR3 coding sequence is TGCAGCGTTGAAGATAGATGGGCAGGAACCGATGAGCAGTTCTTC.

A few counts support this clonotype. The chain carries TRBV2 and TRBJ2-1; TRBD2 aligns across 16 bases. The CDR3 runs 20 residues. CDR1 is SNHLY, CDR2 FYNNEI, per germline. V was pared by 0 bases and J by 6 bases, with 11 bases of the junction left unmatched. For the CDR3, the DNA is TGTGCCAGCAGTGAAGCGCTTGGGACTAGCGGGGGGGCCCGCAGCAATGAGCAGTTCTTC. Its translation: CASSEALGTSGGARSNEQFF.

Many counts were recorded for this clonotype. The gene calls are TRBV12-3 or TRBV12-4 and TRBJ2-3; maybe TRBD2 (5 bases). CDR3 length: 15 residues. V lost 3 bases and J lost 0, with 10 bases in between. The DNA of the CDR3 is TGTGCCAGCAGTTTTGCTAGCCCTAGCACAGATACGCAGTATTTT. Translated: CASSFASPSTDTQYF.

This clonotype was seen a single time. V gene TRBV12-3 or TRBV12-4 combines with J gene TRBJ2-1; D is perhaps TRBD2 (5 bases). Trimming took off 5 bases at V and 4 bases at J, with 18 bases between the two ends. The CDR3 loop spans 16 amino acids. CDR3 DNA: TGTGCCAGCAGTCTGGCGGAGGCCCAATTATACAATGAGCAGTTCTTC. Its translation is CASSLAEAQLYNEQFF.

This clonotype was seen a few times. V gene TRBV6-2 or TRBV6-3 combines with J gene TRBJ2-7; possible D gene TRBD2, 6 bases. The germline V gene has CDR1 MNHEY and CDR2 SVGEGT. The length of the CDR3 is 16 residues. Trimming cost V 0 bases and J 6 bases, with 18 bases left between them. This chain's CDR3 is CASSYSTRDGGTEQYF. The CDR3 DNA follows: TGTGCCAGCAGTTACTCGACGCGGGACGGCGGCACCGAGCAGTACTTC.

This clonotype was seen ten or more times. The J gene is TRBJ1-5, the V gene TRBV7-6, with TRBD1 as a possible D gene (5 bases). V gave up 1 base and J gave up 1 base, with 11 bases separating them. The CDR3 has 16 residues. From germline, CDR1 is SGHVS and CDR2 FNYEAQ. CDR3 nucleotides: TGTGCCAGCAGCTTAGAGGGGATGGGGAGCAATCAGCCCCAGCATTTT. It translates to CASSLEGMGSNQPQHF.

The chain links TRBV15 to TRBJ2-1; D might be TRBD2 (6 bases). This CDR3 is built from 15 residues. V lost 0 bases to trimming and J lost 10 bases, with 16 bases between them. Germline CDR1 is LNHNV and CDR2 is YYDKDF (reference sequence). The CDR3 reads CATSRDRGERREQFF. The CDR3 nucleotides read TGTGCCACCAGCAGAGATCGCGGGGAGAGAAGGGAGCAGTTCTTC. Filled out from reference TRBV15 and TRBJ2-1, the complete variable domain reads DAMVIQNPRYQVTQFGKPVTLSCSQTLNHNVMYWYQQKSSQAPKLLFHYYDKDFNNEADTPDNFQSRRPNTSFCFLDIRSPGLGDTAMYLCATSRDRGERREQFFGPGTRLTVL.

In this sample, this clonotype turned up many times. J is TRBJ2-2 and V is TRBV7-6; D is ambiguous. V lost 5 bases and J lost 8, with 9 bases in between. The CDR3 has 12 amino acids. Germline V gene lookup returns CDR1 SGHVS and CDR2 FNYEAQ. CDR3 amino acids: CASSVRSGELFF. The CDR3 nucleotides read TGTGCCAGCAGCGTCCGATCTGGGGAGCTGTTTTTT.

The chain employs TRBV28 and TRBJ2-2; no clear D. Germline loops: CDR1 MDHEN, CDR2 SYDVKM. Trimming took off 8 bases at V and 6 bases at J, with 16 bases between the two ends. CDR3 size: 14 residues. CDR3 sequence reads: CASGPLNRAGELFF. CDR3 sequence (DNA): TGTGCCAGCGGCCCTTTAAACCGGGCCGGGGAGCTGTTTTTT.

This clonotype was recorded at least ten times. The rearrangement links TRBV27 to TRBJ1-5; D call uncertain. The V end was cut by 1 base, the J end by 3 bases, with 13 bases between. The CDR3 contains 16 residues. Germline V lookup: CDR1 MNHEY, CDR2 SMNVEV (reference sequence). The CDR3 loop reads CASSLLIPTTNQPQHF. CDR3 coding DNA: TGTGCCAGCAGTTTATTGATCCCAACCACCAATCAGCCCCAGCATTTT.

This clonotype was observed at least ten times. This chain connects TRBV6-6 to TRBJ2-1; TRBD1 matches 7 bases. J gave up 7 bases and V 2 bases, and 5 bases lay outside the gene matches. In germline, CDR1 is MNHNY, CDR2 SVGAGI (reference sequence). The CDR3 contains 14 residues. CDR3 sequence (DNA): TGTGCCAGCAGTTACGCGACAGGGTGGAATGAGCAGTTCTTC. It encodes CASSYATGWNEQFF.

This clonotype was counted at least ten times. The rearrangement joins TRBV19 to TRBJ1-6; D is uncertain. Germline CDR1 LNHDA, CDR2 SQIVND (reference sequence). The germline V and J ends were trimmed by 3 bases and 1 base, with 7 bases remaining between them. The CDR3 totals 15 residues. The chain's CDR3 is CASSIEVSYNSPLHF. The DNA of the CDR3 is TGTGCCAGTAGTATCGAGGTTTCCTATAATTCACCCCTCCACTTT.

This clonotype was picked up a small number of times. The gene calls are TRBV7-9 and TRBJ2-1; tentative D call: TRBD2 (6 bases). CDR3 length: 13 residues. V shed 5 bases and J shed 12 bases, with 17 bases lying between them. Germline V gives CDR1 SEHNR, CDR2 FQNEAQ (reference sequence). CDR3 sequence reads: CASSDRPGGGQFF. CDR3 nucleotides: TGTGCCAGCAGCGACCGGCCCGGGGGTGGGCAGTTCTTC.